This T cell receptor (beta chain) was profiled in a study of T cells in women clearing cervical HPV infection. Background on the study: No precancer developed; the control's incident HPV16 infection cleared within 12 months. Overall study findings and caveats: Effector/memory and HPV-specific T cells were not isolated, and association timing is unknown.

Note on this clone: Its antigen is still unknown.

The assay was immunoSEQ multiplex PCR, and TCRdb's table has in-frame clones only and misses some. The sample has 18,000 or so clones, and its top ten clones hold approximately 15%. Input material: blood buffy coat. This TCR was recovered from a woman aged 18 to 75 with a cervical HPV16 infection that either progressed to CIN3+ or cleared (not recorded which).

The CDR3 here is CASSRRGQSYEQYF. The DNA read from the CDR3 is TGTGCCAGTAGTAGGAGAGGGCAGTCCTACGAG. This chain uses TRBV19 with TRBJ2-7; possible D gene TRBD2, 5 bases. The CDR3 is cut off 3 residues early in the read; its end comes from the germline J gene. The V end was cut by 4 bases, the J end by 1 base, with 11 bases between. Looked up from germline, CDR1 is LNHDA and CDR2 is SQIVND (reference sequence). The CDR3 covers 14 residues.